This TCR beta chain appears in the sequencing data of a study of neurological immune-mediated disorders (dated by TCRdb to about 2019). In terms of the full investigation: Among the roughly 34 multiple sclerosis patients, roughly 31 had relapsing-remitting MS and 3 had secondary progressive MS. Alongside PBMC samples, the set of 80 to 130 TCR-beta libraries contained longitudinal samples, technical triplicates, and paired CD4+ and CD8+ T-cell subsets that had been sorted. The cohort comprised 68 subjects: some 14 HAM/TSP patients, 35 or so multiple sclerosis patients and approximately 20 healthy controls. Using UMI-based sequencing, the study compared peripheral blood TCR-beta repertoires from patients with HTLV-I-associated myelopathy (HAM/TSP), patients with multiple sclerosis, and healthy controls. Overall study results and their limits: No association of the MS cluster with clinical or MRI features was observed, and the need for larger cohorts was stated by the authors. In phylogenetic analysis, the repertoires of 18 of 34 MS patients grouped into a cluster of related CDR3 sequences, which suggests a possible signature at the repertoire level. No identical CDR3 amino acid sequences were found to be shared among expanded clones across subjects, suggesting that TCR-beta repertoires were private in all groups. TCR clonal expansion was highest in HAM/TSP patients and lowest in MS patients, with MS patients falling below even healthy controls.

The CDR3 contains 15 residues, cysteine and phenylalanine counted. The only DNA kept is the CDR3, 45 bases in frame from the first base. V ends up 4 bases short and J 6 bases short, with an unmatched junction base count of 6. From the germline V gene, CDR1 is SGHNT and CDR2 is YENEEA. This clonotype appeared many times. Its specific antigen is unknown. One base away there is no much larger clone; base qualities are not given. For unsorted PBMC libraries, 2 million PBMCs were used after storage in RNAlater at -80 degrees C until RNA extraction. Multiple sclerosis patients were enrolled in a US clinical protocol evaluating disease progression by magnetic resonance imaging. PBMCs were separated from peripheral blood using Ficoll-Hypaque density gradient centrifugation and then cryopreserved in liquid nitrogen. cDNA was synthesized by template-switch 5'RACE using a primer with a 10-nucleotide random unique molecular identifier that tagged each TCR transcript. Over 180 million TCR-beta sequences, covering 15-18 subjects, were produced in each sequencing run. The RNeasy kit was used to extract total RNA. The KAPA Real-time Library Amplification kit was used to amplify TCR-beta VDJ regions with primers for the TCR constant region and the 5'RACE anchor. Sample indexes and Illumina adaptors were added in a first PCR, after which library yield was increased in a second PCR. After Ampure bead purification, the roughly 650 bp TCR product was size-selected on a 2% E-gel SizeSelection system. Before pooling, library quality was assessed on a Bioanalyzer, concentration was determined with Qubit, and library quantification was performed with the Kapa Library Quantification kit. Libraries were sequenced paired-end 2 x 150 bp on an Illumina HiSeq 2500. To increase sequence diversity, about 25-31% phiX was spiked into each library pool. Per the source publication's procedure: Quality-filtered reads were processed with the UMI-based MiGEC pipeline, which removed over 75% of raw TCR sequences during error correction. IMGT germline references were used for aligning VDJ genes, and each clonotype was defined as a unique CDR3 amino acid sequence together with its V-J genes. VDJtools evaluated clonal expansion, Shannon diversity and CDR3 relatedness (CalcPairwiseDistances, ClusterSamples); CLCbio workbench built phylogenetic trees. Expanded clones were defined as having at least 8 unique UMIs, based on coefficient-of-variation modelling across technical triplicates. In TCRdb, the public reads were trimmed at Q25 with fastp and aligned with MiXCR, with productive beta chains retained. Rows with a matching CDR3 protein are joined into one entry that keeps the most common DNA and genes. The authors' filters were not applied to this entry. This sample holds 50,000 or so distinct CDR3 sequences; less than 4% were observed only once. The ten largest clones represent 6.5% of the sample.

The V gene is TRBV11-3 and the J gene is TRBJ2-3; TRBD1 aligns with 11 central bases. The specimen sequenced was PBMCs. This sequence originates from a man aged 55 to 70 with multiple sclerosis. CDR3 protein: CASSSAGQGADTQYF. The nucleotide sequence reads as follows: TGTGCCAGCAGCTCAGCTGGACAGGGGGCGGATACGCAGTATTTT.